There are a few counts of the clone carrying this TCR beta chain. Its antigen is not identified. These data belong to a study of human T cells and chemical hapten exposure. Study at large: Sensitization involved placing 2% DPC onto a 2 cm by 2 cm region of upper inner arm skin.

General observations from the study: Counts of TCRs expanded at PT1 correlated positively with patch test score. High-frequency TCRs, those above 1 in 1000, stayed the same after DPC sensitization.

TCRdb reprocessed the RACE reads with MiXCR, giving one entry per CDR3 protein. The repertoire holds tens of thousands of distinct CDR3 sequences, less than 10% seen once, with 3.5% to 5.5% in the top ten. Noted time point: patch test 1, 2 weeks after DPC sensitization. Described treatment: therapeutic diphenylcyclopropenone sensitization with weekly scalp DPC. The template was total RNA from unfractionated whole blood. Here the sequenced sample was whole blood, taken in connection with sensitization to the hapten diphenylcyclopropenone (DPC). This receptor was identified in a woman aged 45-65 years with alopecia areata. Some clones in this sample may be carry-over from other donors' samples.

This CDR3 is CSVEKNTEAFF. The CDR3 nucleotides are TGCAGCGTTGAAAAGAACACTGAAGCTTTCTTT. The J gene is TRBJ1-1, the V gene TRBV29-1; D is uncertain. Germline-derived CDR1 and CDR2 are SQVTM and ANQGSEA. Trimming stripped 2 bases from V and 1 base from J, with 2 bases between. This CDR3 comprises 11 residues.